Below, 30 T cell receptor beta chains from the same sample are listed, as sequenced in a study of blood T cell repertoires in COVID-19. The table came from immunoSEQ multiplex PCR; TCRdb's copy has only in-frame clones and leaves some out. The sample lists 65,000 to 95,000 clones; roughly 87% were seen once. The sample consisted of peripheral blood. The receptors stem from a man aged 70-80 years with acute or convalescent COVID-19.

The chain carries TRBV10-3 and TRBJ1-1; a possible D gene is TRBD1 (6 bases). The germline gives CDR1 ENHRY, CDR2 SYGVKD. The CDR3 is 15 amino acids. The ends were cut back, 4 bases at V and 0 bases at J, with 12 bases in the middle. DNA of the CDR3: TGTGCCATCAGTGTGGGGGCCGCGGTGAACACTGAAGCTTTCTTT. Translated, it gives CAISVGAAVNTEAFF.

The rearrangement uses TRBV28 and TRBJ2-7, with D perhaps TRBD2 (7 bases). Germline values: CDR1 MDHEN, CDR2 SYDVKM. The CDR3 covers 13 residues. V was clipped by 7 bases and J by 2 bases, with 12 bases between them. CDR3: CASISGGAYEQYF. The CDR3 nucleotides read TGTGCCAGCATCTCGGGGGGCGCCTACGAGCAGTACTTC.

In this sample, this clone turned up once. The V gene is TRBV27, the J gene TRBJ1-1; 7 bases map to TRBD1. CDR1 and CDR2 from the germline V gene are MNHEY and SMNVEV (reference sequence). The CDR3 totals 16 residues. V lost 6 bases and J lost 1; bases outside the gene matches: 11. The DNA for the CDR3 is TGTGCCAGCAGACACTCGAGACAGGGAGGGAACACTGAAGCTTTCTTT. Translated, it gives CASRHSRQGGNTEAFF.

The genes are TRBV2 and TRBJ1-3, with D perhaps matching TRBD1 (6 bases). The germline V and J ends were trimmed by 5 bases and 2 bases, with 10 bases remaining between them. This CDR3 has 14 amino acids. Germline-derived CDR1 and CDR2 are SNHLY and FYNNEI. CDR3 sequence reads: CASSPGVAGNTIYF. CDR3 DNA: TGTGCCAGCAGTCCAGGGGTAGCTGGAAACACCATATATTTT. The full variable domain, rest sourced from reference TRBV2 and TRBJ1-3, is EPEVTQTPSHQVTQMGQEVILRCVPISNHLYFYWYRQILGQKVEFLVSFYNNEISEKSEIFDDQFSVERPDGSNFTLKIRSTKLEDSAMYFCASSPGVAGNTIYFGEGSWLTVV.

The CDR3: CASSSNIRVSPLHF. Here the CDR3 DNA reads TGTGCCAGCAGCTCAAATATCAGGGTGTCACCCCTCCACTTT. The chain uses TRBV11-2 and TRBJ1-6, with TRBD1 as a possible D gene (5 bases). Trimming pared 4 bases from V and 10 bases from J, leaving 14 bases between. This CDR3 spans 14 amino acids. Germline CDR1 reads SGHAT; CDR2 reads FQNNGV.

The rearrangement joins TRBV18 to TRBJ1-4; 7 positions match TRBD1. The length of the CDR3 is 15 residues. CDR1 is KGHSH and CDR2 is LQKENI in the germline V gene. The ends lost 3 bases at V and 2 bases at J; junction bases unmatched: 3. CDR3 loop: CASSPTGFTNEKLFF. DNA of the CDR3: TGTGCCAGCTCACCGACAGGGTTCACTAATGAAAAACTGTTTTTT.

This chain joins TRBV5-1 and TRBJ2-1; TRBD2 matches at 12 bases. The CDR3 runs to 16 residues. After removal of 5 bases from V and 4 bases from J, the junction contained 7 bases not matched to a gene. Per the germline V gene, CDR1 is SGHRS and CDR2 is YFSETQ. CDR3: CASRPGTSGRYNEQFF. The CDR3 region has the DNA TGCGCCAGCAGGCCAGGGACTAGCGGGCGATACAATGAGCAGTTCTTC. The whole variable domain, filled in from reference TRBV5-1 and TRBJ2-1, reads KAGVTQTPRYLIKTRGQQVTLSCSPISGHRSVSWYQQTPGQGLQFLFEYFSETQRNKGNFPGRFSGRQFSNSRSEMNVSTLELGDSALYLCASRPGTSGRYNEQFFGPGTRLTVL.

The V and J genes are TRBV25-1 and TRBJ2-7, with 12 bases aligning to TRBD2. Trimming at V came to 7 bases and at J to 6 bases, leaving 4 bases not matched to a gene. The CDR3 totals 13 residues. Germline CDR1 MGHDK, CDR2 SYGVNS. The CDR3 here is CASKELAGGEQYF. DNA for the CDR3: TGTGCCAGCAAAGAACTAGCGGGAGGCGAGCAGTACTTC.

On this clone: Sequence at one end of the junction differs from germline and may be a read error. V gene TRBV7-9 combines with J gene TRBJ2-3; the match to TRBD2 covers 9 bases. The CDR3 is made up of 15 amino acids. The germline CDR1 and CDR2 sequences are SEHNR and FQNEAQ (reference sequence). CDR3 nucleotide sequence: TGTGCCAGCAGCCTAGCGGGGCTCAGCACAGATACGCAGTATTTT. Translated: CASSLAGLSTDTQYF.

The chain couples TRBV5-4 to TRBJ1-1; no definite D call. V shed 0 bases and J shed 1 base, with 10 bases lying between them. Germline CDR1 SGHNT, CDR2 YYREEE (reference sequence). There are 15 residues in the CDR3. The CDR3 loop reads CASSLEVQKNTEAFF. CDR3 DNA: TGTGCCAGCAGCTTGGAAGTGCAGAAGAACACTGAAGCTTTCTTT.

The V gene is TRBV19, the J gene TRBJ2-7, with 11 bases that match TRBD1. CDR3 length: 16 residues. Per the germline V gene, CDR1 is LNHDA and CDR2 is SQIVND (reference sequence). The ends lost 5 bases at V and 4 bases at J; junction bases unmatched: 10. The CDR3 sequence is CASSLRSGQGVYEQYF. CDR3 nucleotides: TGTGCCAGTAGTCTCCGATCGGGACAGGGGGTTTACGAGCAGTACTTC.

This chain links TRBV5-1 with TRBJ1-1; D gene ambiguous. The CDR3 extends over 18 amino acids. V lost 1 base, J lost 0 bases, and 19 bases lay in between. Germline V CDR1 and CDR2: SGHRS, YFSETQ. The CDR3 reads CASSLSPLGRSVNTEAFF. CDR3 bases: TGCGCCAGCAGCTTGTCCCCTCTCGGGAGGTCGGTGAACACTGAAGCTTTCTTT.

The rearrangement uses TRBV5-1 and TRBJ2-1; perhaps TRBD2 as D (5 bases). This CDR3 is built from 14 residues. The V gene lost 4 bases and the J gene lost 4 bases, with 12 bases spanning the gap. Germline V gives CDR1 SGHRS, CDR2 YFSETQ. CDR3 sequence: CASSPSDLYNEQFF. CDR3 bases: TGCGCCAGCAGCCCCTCGGACTTATACAATGAGCAGTTCTTC.

This sequence joins TRBV4-3 and TRBJ2-7, with TRBD2 identical over 8 bases. Germline assignment: CDR1 LGHNA and CDR2 YSLEER. V trimming: 0 bases; J trimming: 6 bases; junction bases outside the gene matches: 16. This CDR3 is built from 18 residues. This CDR3 is CASSQDWFRGTSYFEQYF. CDR3 sequence (DNA): TGCGCCAGCAGCCAAGATTGGTTCCGCGGGACTAGTTACTTCGAGCAGTACTTC.

This rearrangement joins TRBV6-5 to TRBJ2-2; D is unclear. Germline CDR1 reads MNHEY; CDR2 reads SVGAGI. V was pared by 6 bases and J by 8 bases, with 16 bases between. CDR3 length equals 14 residues. The CDR3 here is CASSHIENGGELFF. The CDR3 nucleotides read TGTGCCAGCAGCCATATAGAGAACGGGGGGGAGCTGTTTTTT.

CDR3 DNA sequence: TGTGCCAGCAGCCGGACTAGCGGGGGTGGCGAGCAGTACTTC. This translates into CASSRTSGGGEQYF. This chain connects TRBV7-2 to TRBJ2-7, with 13 bases that match TRBD2. The junction had 4 bases not matched to a gene; V was cut back by 5 bases and J by 6 bases. The CDR3 loop spans 14 amino acids. Germline CDR1 SGHTA, CDR2 FQGNSA.

This chain uses TRBV6-2 or TRBV6-3 with TRBJ1-2, with a weak D call TRBD1 (5 bases). This CDR3 region has 14 residues. V was shortened by 2 bases and J by 10 bases, with 17 bases between the two germline ends. Germline loops: CDR1 MNHEY, CDR2 SVGEGT. DNA for the CDR3: TGTGCCAGCAGTTACGGAGGGGCACCGCTCGACTACACCTTC. This gives the protein CASSYGGAPLDYTF.

In its sample, this clone was seen a few times. This chain joins TRBV6-6 and TRBJ2-4, with TRBD1 matching over 8 bases. Per the germline V gene, CDR1 is MNHNY and CDR2 is SVGAGI (reference sequence). Germline trimming cut 8 bases from V and 2 bases from J; bases unmatched to any gene: 5. This CDR3 is built from 14 residues. The CDR3 region has the DNA TGTGCCAGCCAGGACAGGGTACCCAAAAACATTCAGTACTTC. Amino acid sequence: CASQDRVPKNIQYF.

The chain carries TRBV11-2 and TRBJ2-1; tentative D call: TRBD2 (5 bases). V shed 0 bases and J shed 2 bases, with 14 bases lying between them. The CDR3 sequence is 17 residues long. Germline V gene data show CDR1 as SGHAT and CDR2 as FQNNGV. The CDR3 sequence: CASSLDGLAYPYNEQFF. The CDR3 nucleotides read TGTGCCAGCAGCTTAGATGGGCTAGCTTACCCCTACAATGAGCAGTTCTTC.

The genes are TRBV6-5 and TRBJ2-2; possibly TRBD1 for D (5 bases). This CDR3 contains 14 residues. The V and J ends lost 7 bases and 4 bases respectively, with 13 bases between them. Germline lookup yields CDR1 MNHEY and CDR2 SVGAGI. The CDR3 loop reads CASKGAVATGELFF. CDR3 DNA sequence: TGTGCCAGCAAAGGGGCCGTGGCCACCGGGGAGCTGTTTTTT.

The chain joins TRBV6-6 to TRBJ1-6, with 9 nucleotides matching TRBD1. Germline lookup yields CDR1 MNHNY and CDR2 SVGAGI (reference sequence). This CDR3 region has 18 residues. After removal of 5 bases from V and 4 bases from J, the junction contained 12 bases not matched to a gene. The CDR3 DNA reads as TGTGCCAGCAGTCTTGGGACAGGGAGTGTTGAGTATAATTCACCCCTCCACTTT. Its translation is CASSLGTGSVEYNSPLHF.

The CDR3 is CASSFRGFTNEKLFF. The CDR3 DNA reads TGTGCCAGCAGCTTTAGAGGGTTCACTAATGAAAAACTGTTTTTT. The rearrangement links TRBV5-6 to TRBJ1-4, with unresolved D. The germline V and J ends were trimmed by 2 bases and 2 bases, with 10 bases remaining between them. CDR3 length: 15 residues. Germline assignment: CDR1 SGHDT and CDR2 YYEEEE.

This chain uses TRBV5-6 with TRBJ2-5; no reliable D call. V lost 0 bases and J lost 1, with 4 bases in between. The length of the CDR3 is 13 residues. Germline CDR1 and CDR2: SGHDT and YYEEEE. DNA for the CDR3: TGTGCCAGCAGCTTGGGGGCCCAAGAGACCCAGTACTTC. It encodes CASSLGAQETQYF.

The V call is TRBV7-9, the J call TRBJ1-4, with TRBD1 as a possible D gene (5 bases). The V and J ends lost 6 bases and 4 bases respectively, with 18 bases between them. This CDR3 is 16 amino acids long. Germline V gives CDR1 SEHNR, CDR2 FQNEAQ (reference sequence). The CDR3 spells CASRSTDSLLNEKLFF. CDR3 nucleotides: TGTGCCAGCAGATCGACAGATAGTTTACTTAATGAAAAACTGTTTTTT.

The V gene is TRBV10-2, the J gene TRBJ1-5; 7 nucleotides match TRBD1. The CDR3 consists of 16 residues. In germline, CDR1 is WSHSY, CDR2 SAAADI. Trimming removed 8 bases from V and 2 bases from J; junction bases left unmatched: 12. CDR3 sequence: CASRDSLWGGNQPQHF. CDR3 bases: TGCGCCAGCCGGGACAGCCTTTGGGGAGGCAATCAGCCCCAGCATTTT.

The chain uses TRBV7-2 and TRBJ2-2, with 8 bases matching TRBD1. The length of the CDR3 is 15 residues. The germline gives CDR1 SGHTA, CDR2 FQGNSA. With 3 bases clipped from V and 5 bases from J, the junction kept 5 bases outside the gene matches. Written as DNA, the CDR3 is TGTGCCAGCAGCTTGGGACAGGTTAAAACCGGGGAGCTGTTTTTT. Its protein is CASSLGQVKTGELFF.

This clone was recorded once. The chain uses TRBV19 and TRBJ1-2; D may be TRBD1 (6 bases). The germline V and J ends were trimmed by 5 bases and 4 bases, with 20 bases remaining between them. This CDR3 comprises 16 residues. Germline assignment: CDR1 LNHDA and CDR2 SQIVND (reference sequence). The CDR3 DNA sequence: TGTGCCAGTAGTGCCGACCGGGGGGCGCTCGGCTATGGCTACACCTTC. It specifies CASSADRGALGYGYTF.

This clone was picked up one time. The chain's CDR3 is CASSPRTDNTEAFF. CDR3 in DNA: TGCGCCAGCAGCCCACGGACAGATAACACTGAAGCTTTCTTT. The chain has TRBV5-1 and TRBJ1-1; TRBD1 is a possible D gene (6 bases). This CDR3 has 14 amino acids. Trimming pared 4 bases from V and 2 bases from J, leaving 12 bases between. The germline CDR1 and CDR2 sequences are SGHRS and YFSETQ.

V usage is TRBV5-4 and J usage is TRBJ2-3, with 14 bases fitting TRBD2. This CDR3 spans 16 amino acids. With V trimmed by 4 bases and J by 1 base, 2 bases remained unmatched. Germline CDR1 reads SGHNT; CDR2 reads YYREEE (reference sequence). CDR3 bases: TGTGCCAGCAGCCCGGGACTAGCGGGGGGCACAGATACGCAGTATTTT. It encodes CASSPGLAGGTDTQYF.

The V gene is TRBV27, the J gene TRBJ1-6; D call uncertain. Germline CDR1 MNHEY, CDR2 SMNVEV (reference sequence). This CDR3 region has 14 residues. V was trimmed by 5 bases and J by 0 bases, leaving 5 bases between them. This CDR3 is CASSEPSYNSPLHF. The CDR3 DNA reads as TGTGCCAGCAGTGAGCCCTCCTATAATTCACCCCTCCACTTT.